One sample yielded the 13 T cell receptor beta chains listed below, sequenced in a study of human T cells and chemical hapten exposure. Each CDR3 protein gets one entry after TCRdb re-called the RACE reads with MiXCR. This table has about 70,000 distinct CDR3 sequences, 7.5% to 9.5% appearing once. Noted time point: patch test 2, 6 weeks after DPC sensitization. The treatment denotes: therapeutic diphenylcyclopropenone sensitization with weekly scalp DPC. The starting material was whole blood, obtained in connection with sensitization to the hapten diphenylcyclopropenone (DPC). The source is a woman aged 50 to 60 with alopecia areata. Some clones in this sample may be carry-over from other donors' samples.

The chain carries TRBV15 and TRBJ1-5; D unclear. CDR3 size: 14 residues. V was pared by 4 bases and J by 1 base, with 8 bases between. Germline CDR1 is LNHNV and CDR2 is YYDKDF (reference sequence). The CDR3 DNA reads TGTGCCACCAGCACTACAGCCAGCAATCAGCCCCAGCATTTT. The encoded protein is CATSTTASNQPQHF.

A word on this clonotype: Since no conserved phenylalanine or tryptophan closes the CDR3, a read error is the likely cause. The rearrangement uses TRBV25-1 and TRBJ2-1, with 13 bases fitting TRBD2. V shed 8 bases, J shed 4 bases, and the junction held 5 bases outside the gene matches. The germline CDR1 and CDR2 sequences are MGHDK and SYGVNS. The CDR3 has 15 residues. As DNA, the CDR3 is TGTGCCAGCGGGGGACTAGCGGGGACTTACAATGAGCAGTTCCTC. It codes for CASGGLAGTYNEQFL.

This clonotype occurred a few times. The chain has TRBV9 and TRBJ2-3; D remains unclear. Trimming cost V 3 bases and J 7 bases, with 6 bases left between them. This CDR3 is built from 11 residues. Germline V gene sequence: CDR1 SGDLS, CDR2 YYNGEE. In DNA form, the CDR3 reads TGTGCCAGCAGCGGGGCGAATACGCAGTATTTT. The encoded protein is CASSGANTQYF.

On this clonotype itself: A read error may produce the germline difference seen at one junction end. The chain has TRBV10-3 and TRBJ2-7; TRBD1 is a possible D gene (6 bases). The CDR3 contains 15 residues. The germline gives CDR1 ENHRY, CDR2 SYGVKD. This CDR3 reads CATSESAGEIHEQYF. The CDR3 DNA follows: TGTGCCACCAGTGAGTCTGCAGGGGAAATCCACGAGCAGTACTTC.

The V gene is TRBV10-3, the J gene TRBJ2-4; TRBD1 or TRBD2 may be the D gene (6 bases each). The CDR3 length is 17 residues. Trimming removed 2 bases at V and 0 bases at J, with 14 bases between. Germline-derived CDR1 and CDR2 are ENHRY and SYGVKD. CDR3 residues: CAISEGWGALAKNIQYF. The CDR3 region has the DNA TGTGCCATCAGTGAGGGCTGGGGGGCCCTAGCCAAAAACATTCAGTACTTC.

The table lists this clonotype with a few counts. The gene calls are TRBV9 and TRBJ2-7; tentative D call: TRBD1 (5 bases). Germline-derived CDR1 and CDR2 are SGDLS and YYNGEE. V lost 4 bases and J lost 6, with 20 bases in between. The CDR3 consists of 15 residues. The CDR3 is CASSSTTDALTEQYF. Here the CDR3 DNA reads TGTGCCAGCAGCTCAACGACAGACGCCCTAACCGAGCAGTACTTC.

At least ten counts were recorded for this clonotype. The CDR3 DNA reads as TGTGCCAGCACTCTTACCCGACAGGACAGCTCCTATAATTCACCCCTCCACTTT. Translating it yields CASTLTRQDSSYNSPLHF. The chain is built from TRBV6-2 or TRBV6-3 and TRBJ1-6; a weak D match, TRBD1 (6 bases). Trimming stripped 7 bases from V and 0 bases from J, with 19 bases between. The germline CDR1 and CDR2 sequences are MNHEY and SVGEGT. The CDR3 length is 18 residues.

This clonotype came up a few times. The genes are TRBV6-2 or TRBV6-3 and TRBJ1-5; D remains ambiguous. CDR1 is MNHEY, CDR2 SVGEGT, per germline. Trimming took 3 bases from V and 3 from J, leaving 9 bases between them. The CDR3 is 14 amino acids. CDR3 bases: TGTGCCAGCAGTTATGGACCGATCAATCAGCCCCAGCATTTT. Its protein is CASSYGPINQPQHF.

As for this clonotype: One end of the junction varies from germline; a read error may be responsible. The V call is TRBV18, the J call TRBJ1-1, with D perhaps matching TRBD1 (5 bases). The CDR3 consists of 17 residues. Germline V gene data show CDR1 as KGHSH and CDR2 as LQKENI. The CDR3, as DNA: TGTGACAGCTCCCTAAGCGGGGGTATGGGAGGCGGCACTGAAGCTTTCTTT. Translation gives CDSSLSGGMGGGTEAFF.

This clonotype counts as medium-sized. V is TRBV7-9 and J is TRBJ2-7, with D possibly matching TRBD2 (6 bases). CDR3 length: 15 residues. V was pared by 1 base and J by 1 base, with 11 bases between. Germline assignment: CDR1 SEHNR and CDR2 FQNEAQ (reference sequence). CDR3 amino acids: CASSLGRVPSYEQYF. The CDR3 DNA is TGTGCCAGCAGCTTAGGGAGGGTTCCATCCTACGAGCAGTACTTC.

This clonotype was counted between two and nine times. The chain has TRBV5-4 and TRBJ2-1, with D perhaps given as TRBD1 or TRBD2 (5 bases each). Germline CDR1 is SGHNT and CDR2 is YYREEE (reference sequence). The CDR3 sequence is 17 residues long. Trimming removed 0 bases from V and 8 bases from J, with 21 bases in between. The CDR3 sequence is CASSLARGTTSRDEQFF. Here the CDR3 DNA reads TGTGCCAGCAGCTTGGCGAGAGGGACCACTAGTAGGGATGAGCAGTTCTTC.

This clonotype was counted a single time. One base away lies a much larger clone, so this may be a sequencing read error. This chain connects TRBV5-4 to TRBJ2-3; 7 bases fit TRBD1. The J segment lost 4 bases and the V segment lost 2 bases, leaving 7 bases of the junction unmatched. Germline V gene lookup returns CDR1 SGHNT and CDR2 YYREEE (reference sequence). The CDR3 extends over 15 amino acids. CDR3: CASSFPKGAADTQYF. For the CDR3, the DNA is TGTGCCAGCAGCTTCCCAAAGGGGGCCGCAGATACGCAGTATTTT.

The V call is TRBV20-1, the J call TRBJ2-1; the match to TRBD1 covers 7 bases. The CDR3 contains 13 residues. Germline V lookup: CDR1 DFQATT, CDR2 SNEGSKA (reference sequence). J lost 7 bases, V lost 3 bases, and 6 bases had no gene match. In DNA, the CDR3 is TGCAGTGCTAGGGAACAGGGGTTAAATGAGCAGTTCTTC. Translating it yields CSAREQGLNEQFF.